A single sample is the source of the 15 T cell receptor beta chains below, sequenced in a study of T cell responses to AZD1222 COVID-19 vaccine. Sequencing used immunoSEQ multiplex PCR; TCRdb keeps in-frame clones, though not all of them. The data hold about 81,000 clones, with 92% observed a single time. The starting material was peripheral blood, obtained on day 0 of AZD1222 vaccination. These receptors originate from an adult in good health.

As for this clone: Other DNA sequences of this sample code for an identical CDR3. The chain recombines TRBV11-2 with TRBJ1-1; possible D gene TRBD1, 6 bases. CDR1 and CDR2 (germline): SGHAT, FQNNGV. This CDR3 is 13 amino acids long. V lost 6 bases and J 4 bases, leaving 12 bases between the germline ends. CDR3 coding DNA: TGTGCCAGCAGTGTACAGGGCTTCACTGAAGCTTTCTTT. Translation gives CASSVQGFTEAFF.

The V call is TRBV9, the J call TRBJ2-6; a possible D gene is TRBD2 (6 bases). The CDR3 consists of 17 residues. Trimming shortened V by 3 bases and J by 0 bases, and 13 bases separated the two germline ends. Germline CDR1 is SGDLS and CDR2 is YYNGEE. The CDR3 DNA reads TGTGCCAGCAGCGACTGGGACTTTCGCTCTGGGGCCAACGTCCTGACTTTC. Protein sequence: CASSDWDFRSGANVLTF.

The CDR3: CASSLFSGLAGYTF. CDR3 nucleotides: TGTGCCAGCAGTTTATTTAGCGGGCTAGCGGGCTACACCTTC. The gene calls are TRBV28 and TRBJ1-2; D is ambiguous. Germline lookup yields CDR1 MDHEN and CDR2 SYDVKM. Trimming cost V 1 base and J 8 bases, with 14 bases left between them. The CDR3 runs 14 residues.

The J gene is TRBJ1-4, the V gene TRBV7-9; D unresolved. The CDR3 consists of 15 residues. The V end was cut by 5 bases, the J end by 0 bases, with 10 bases between. The V gene's germline CDR1 is SEHNR and CDR2 FQNEAQ (reference sequence). CDR3 in amino acids: CASSQPFATNEKLFF. The CDR3 region has the DNA TGTGCCAGCAGCCAGCCCTTTGCAACTAATGAAAAACTGTTTTTT.

This sequence joins TRBV9 and TRBJ2-5; the match to TRBD1 covers 8 bases. Trimming removed 4 bases from V and 4 bases from J; junction bases left unmatched: 6. Germline V lookup: CDR1 SGDLS, CDR2 YYNGEE. This CDR3 contains 14 residues. CDR3 DNA: TGTGCCAGCAGCACGAGGACAGGGCCAGAGACCCAGTACTTC. Translated: CASSTRTGPETQYF.

The chain links TRBV6-1 to TRBJ1-1, with 8 bases that match TRBD1. The length of the CDR3 is 14 residues. Losses at the gene ends were 2 bases for V and 1 base for J; bases not matched to a gene: 0. CDR1 and CDR2 from the germline V gene are MNHNS and SASEGT. Here the CDR3 DNA reads TGTGCCAGCAGTGAACAGGGGGCGAACACTGAAGCTTTCTTT. Its translation: CASSEQGANTEAFF.

CDR3 in DNA: TGTGCCAGCAGCCACGGGTTAGGAGAGCAGTTCTTC. Its translation is CASSHGLGEQFF. The rearrangement uses TRBV6-5 and TRBJ2-1; no clear D. The CDR3 totals 12 residues. V lost 6 bases, J lost 10 bases, and 13 bases lay in between. Germline lookup yields CDR1 MNHEY and CDR2 SVGAGI.

V and J are TRBV5-1 and TRBJ2-5; D not certain. CDR3 size: 14 residues. Germline V lookup: CDR1 SGHRS, CDR2 YFSETQ. V was shortened by 0 bases and J by 0 bases, with 6 bases between the two germline ends. The CDR3 loop reads CASSLVDNQETQYF. The CDR3 nucleotides read TGCGCCAGCAGCTTGGTGGATAACCAAGAGACCCAGTACTTC.

CDR3 sequence reads: CAISGVIMSDGYTF. CDR3 coding DNA: TGTGCCATCAGTGGAGTGATAATGTCAGATGGCTACACCTTC. The V gene is TRBV10-3, the J gene TRBJ1-2; D is unresolved. Trimming removed 4 bases from V and 6 bases from J, with 15 bases in between. Germline V gives CDR1 ENHRY, CDR2 SYGVKD. The CDR3 consists of 14 residues.

V gene TRBV19 combines with J gene TRBJ2-1; 8 bases align to TRBD1. V lost 7 bases, J lost 6 bases, and 8 bases stayed unmatched. Germline-derived CDR1 and CDR2 are LNHDA and SQIVND (reference sequence). CDR3 size: 14 residues. The CDR3 nucleotides are TGTGCCAGTACGGAGCAGGGGGCGATCAATGAGCAGTTCTTC. Amino acid sequence: CASTEQGAINEQFF.

This clone was seen only once. The chain carries TRBV24-1 and TRBJ1-1; D might be TRBD1 (5 bases). Germline V gene lookup returns CDR1 KGHDR and CDR2 SFDVKD. Trimming took off 7 bases at V and 1 base at J, with 12 bases between the two ends. The CDR3 loop spans 14 amino acids. CDR3 DNA sequence: TGTGCCACCAGGGGGCAGGGCCAGAACACTGAAGCTTTCTTT. Residues: CATRGQGQNTEAFF.

Comments on this clone: Other DNA sequences of this sample code for an identical CDR3. The chain is built from TRBV18 and TRBJ2-3; D not resolved. V gave up 3 bases and J gave up 3 bases, with 4 bases separating them. Germline CDR1 and CDR2: KGHSH and LQKENI. The CDR3 extends over 12 amino acids. The CDR3 sequence is CASSPGTDTQYF. The CDR3 DNA reads TGTGCCAGCTCACCCGGAACAGATACGCAGTATTTT.

Only one count was recorded for this clone. The chain recombines TRBV27 with TRBJ2-1; D is unresolved. Trimming left V 2 bases short and J 0 bases short, with 14 bases between. Germline V gene data show CDR1 as MNHEY and CDR2 as SMNVEV (reference sequence). The CDR3 is 17 amino acids. CDR3 in DNA: TGTGCCAGCAGTTTAATTCTCGGGCTAGGCTCCTACAATGAGCAGTTCTTC. Protein sequence: CASSLILGLGSYNEQFF.

This chain joins TRBV3-1 (or the pseudogene TRBV3-2) and TRBJ2-2; D unresolved. The CDR3 loop spans 15 amino acids. Germline V gene sequence: CDR1 LGHDT, CDR2 YNNKEL (reference sequence). V lost 2 bases and J lost 3, with 10 bases in between. The CDR3: CASSQFQVDTGELFF. CDR3 nucleotides: TGTGCCAGCAGCCAATTCCAAGTGGACACCGGGGAGCTGTTTTTT.

In its sample, this clone was seen once. The rearrangement links TRBV18 to TRBJ1-2; D unclear. Per germline, CDR1 KGHSH and CDR2 LQKENI. This CDR3 is 13 amino acids long. V lost 4 bases to trimming and J lost 6 bases, with 12 bases between them. The CDR3 loop is CASSLSPPNGYTF. The CDR3 nucleotides read TGTGCCAGCTCACTTTCCCCCCCGAATGGCTACACCTTC.